A single sample is the source of the 20 T cell receptor beta chains below, sequenced in a study of cytomegalovirus exposure and HLA in healthy donors. Repertoires were generated with immunoSEQ multiplex PCR, while TCRdb's copy carries only in-frame clones and drops some. The repertoire consists of 240,000 or so clones, with approximately 86% occurring once and the leading ten covering roughly 1.2%. Sequenced sample: PBMCs. The receptors originated from a woman aged 30 to 39 in good health and CMV-seropositive.

This clone showed up just once. The rearrangement joins TRBV28 to TRBJ2-5; TRBD2 agrees at 7 bases. Germline CDR1 and CDR2: MDHEN and SYDVKM. V gave up 1 base and J gave up 1 base; unmatched junction bases: 6. This CDR3 region has 16 residues. Here the CDR3 reads CASSLLSGAVQETQYF. DNA of the CDR3: TGTGCCAGCAGTTTATTGAGCGGGGCTGTCCAAGAGACCCAGTACTTC.

CDR3 nucleotide sequence: TGCGCCAGCAGCTTGAACGGGGCCCGGGGGGCCGGGGAGCTGTTTTTT. Amino acids: CASSLNGARGAGELFF. The chain combines TRBV5-1 with TRBJ2-2; TRBD2 matches 7 bases. Losses at the gene ends were 1 base for V and 6 bases for J; bases not matched to a gene: 9. The V gene's germline CDR1 is SGHRS and CDR2 YFSETQ. The CDR3 runs 16 residues.

The V gene is TRBV27, the J gene TRBJ2-1; 10 bases line up with TRBD1. The CDR3 loop spans 13 amino acids. The germline gives CDR1 MNHEY, CDR2 SMNVEV (reference sequence). V was clipped by 5 bases and J by 14 bases; unmatched bases: 9. The chain's CDR3 is CASSPRQGAKEFF. The CDR3 DNA reads as TGTGCCAGCAGTCCACGACAGGGGGCAAAGGAGTTCTTC.

The CDR3 region is CASSPGAGESDTQYF. In DNA, the CDR3 is TGTGCCAGCTCACCAGGGGCAGGGGAGTCAGATACGCAGTATTTT. This chain uses TRBV18 with TRBJ2-3; tentatively, D is TRBD1 (6 bases). Trimming stripped 2 bases from V and 4 bases from J, with 13 bases between. There are 15 residues in the CDR3. From germline, CDR1 is KGHSH and CDR2 LQKENI.

This chain joins TRBV2 and TRBJ2-2; 8 bases are shared with TRBD2. The germline V gene has CDR1 SNHLY and CDR2 FYNNEI. This CDR3 spans 15 amino acids. The junction had 4 bases not matched to a gene; V was cut back by 7 bases and J by 0 bases. CDR3 sequence: CASIPGLANTGELFF. CDR3 coding DNA: TGTGCCAGCATTCCGGGACTAGCGAACACCGGGGAGCTGTTTTTT.

There are many counts of this clone. This chain uses TRBV7-6 with TRBJ2-2; tentative D call: TRBD2 (6 bases). The germline gives CDR1 SGHVS, CDR2 FNYEAQ. V dropped 1 base and J dropped 4 bases, with 10 bases sitting between them. The CDR3 loop spans 15 amino acids. CDR3 sequence (DNA): TGTGCCAGCAGCTTAGGTAGCGGAGGCACCGGGGAGCTGTTTTTT. As protein: CASSLGSGGTGELFF.

This chain joins TRBV7-9 and TRBJ2-7; 14 bases fit TRBD2. The germline V gene has CDR1 SEHNR and CDR2 FQNEAQ (reference sequence). The J segment lost 9 bases and the V segment lost 1 base, leaving 14 bases of the junction unmatched. The CDR3 has 18 amino acids. The CDR3 loop reads CASSLGSSAQTSGRGQYF. The CDR3 coding sequence is TGTGCCAGCAGCTTAGGATCCTCTGCGCAGACTAGCGGGAGGGGGCAGTACTTC. The full variable domain, rest sourced from reference TRBV7-9 and TRBJ2-7, is DTGVSQNPRHKITKRGQNVTFRCDPISEHNRLYWYRQTLGQGPEFLTYFQNEAQLEKSRLLSDRFSAERPKGSFSTLEIQRTEQGDSAMYLCASSLGSSAQTSGRGQYFGPGTRLTVT.

This clone was seen once. This sequence joins TRBV28 and TRBJ2-5; 7 bases line up with TRBD1. CDR3 length: 15 residues. Germline values: CDR1 MDHEN, CDR2 SYDVKM. With 2 bases clipped from V and 3 bases from J, the junction kept 6 bases outside the gene matches. CDR3 region: CASSLSDRAEETQYF. DNA for the CDR3: TGTGCCAGCAGTTTAAGTGACAGGGCCGAAGAGACCCAGTACTTC.

This sequence joins TRBV15 and TRBJ2-1, with a tentative D call TRBD2 (5 bases). Per the germline V gene, CDR1 is LNHNV and CDR2 is YYDKDF (reference sequence). This CDR3 spans 16 amino acids. Trimming shortened V by 3 bases and J by 8 bases, and 20 bases separated the two germline ends. CDR3 bases: TGTGCCACCAGCAGGGGAGCGATCCTATCAAGGGATGAGCAGTTCTTC. Its protein is CATSRGAILSRDEQFF. Full variable domain (rest looked up from reference TRBV15 and TRBJ2-1): DAMVIQNPRYQVTQFGKPVTLSCSQTLNHNVMYWYQQKSSQAPKLLFHYYDKDFNNEADTPDNFQSRRPNTSFCFLDIRSPGLGDTAMYLCATSRGAILSRDEQFFGPGTRLTVL.

The chain combines TRBV2 with TRBJ1-1, with D possibly matching TRBD1 (5 bases). V was trimmed by 7 bases and J by 4 bases, leaving 16 bases between them. This CDR3 is 14 amino acids long. Per germline, CDR1 SNHLY and CDR2 FYNNEI. The CDR3 protein is CASKEGSGSTEAFF. In DNA form, the CDR3 reads TGTGCCAGCAAGGAGGGGTCGGGAAGCACTGAAGCTTTCTTT. The whole variable domain, filled in from reference TRBV2 and TRBJ1-1, reads EPEVTQTPSHQVTQMGQEVILRCVPISNHLYFYWYRQILGQKVEFLVSFYNNEISEKSEIFDDQFSVERPDGSNFTLKIRSTKLEDSAMYFCASKEGSGSTEAFFGQGTRLTVV.

This chain connects TRBV11-2 to TRBJ2-6; D is unclear. The germline CDR1 and CDR2 sequences are SGHAT and FQNNGV. The CDR3 loop spans 19 amino acids. With 2 bases removed from V and 2 bases from J, the gap between germline ends came to 19 bases. The CDR3 reads CASSLSTAQLNAGANVLTF. In nucleotides, the CDR3 is TGTGCCAGCAGCTTAAGCACTGCGCAACTGAACGCTGGGGCCAACGTCCTGACTTTC.

The chain combines TRBV4-2 with TRBJ2-2; 10 bases map to TRBD2. Losses at the gene ends were 0 bases for V and 4 bases for J; bases not matched to a gene: 8. The germline V gene encodes CDR1 LGHNA and CDR2 YNFKEQ. The CDR3 covers 18 residues. The CDR3 DNA reads as TGTGCCAGCAGCCAAGATATGGTGCTAGCGGGAGCCACCGGGGAGCTGTTTTTT. Protein sequence: CASSQDMVLAGATGELFF.

This rearrangement joins TRBV7-9 to TRBJ2-6; D uncertain. Per the germline V gene, CDR1 is SEHNR and CDR2 is FQNEAQ (reference sequence). V was trimmed by 2 bases and J by 4 bases, leaving 9 bases between them. The CDR3 is 15 amino acids. CDR3 region: CASSLIVSGANVLTF. CDR3 DNA sequence: TGTGCCAGCAGCTTAATCGTCTCCGGGGCCAACGTCCTGACTTTC.

This chain links TRBV6-6 with TRBJ2-7; D perhaps matches TRBD2 (6 bases). Germline V gene sequence: CDR1 MNHNY, CDR2 SVGAGI (reference sequence). Trimming stripped 5 bases from V and 3 bases from J, with 14 bases between. The CDR3 sequence is 14 residues long. CDR3 protein: CASSASLALYEQYF. The CDR3 DNA reads as TGTGCCAGCAGTGCGAGCCTAGCGCTCTACGAGCAGTACTTC.

J is TRBJ2-1 and V is TRBV10-3; D is uncertain. The V gene's germline CDR1 is ENHRY and CDR2 SYGVKD. The CDR3 is 14 amino acids. V shed 8 bases and J shed 5 bases, with 16 bases lying between them. CDR3 amino acids: CAILSEYSNNEQFF. For the CDR3, the DNA is TGTGCCATCCTGTCCGAGTACTCAAACAATGAGCAGTTCTTC.

The V and J genes are TRBV28 and TRBJ1-2; no definite D call. Trimming pared 3 bases from V and 1 base from J, leaving 6 bases between. The CDR3 runs 13 residues. Germline CDR1 and CDR2: MDHEN and SYDVKM. In nucleotides, the CDR3 is TGTGCCAGCAGTTTCCAGGTTAACTATGGCTACACCTTC. It is translated as CASSFQVNYGYTF.

The CDR3 sequence is CAWSLRRKETQYF. The DNA for the CDR3 is TGTGCCTGGAGTCTTCGGAGGAAAGAGACCCAGTACTTC. This sequence joins TRBV30 and TRBJ2-5, with D possibly matching TRBD2 (5 bases). The germline V gene encodes CDR1 GTSNPN and CDR2 SVGIG (reference sequence). The V end was cut by 2 bases, the J end by 3 bases, with 10 bases between. This CDR3 has 13 residues.

The chain combines TRBV11-2 with TRBJ1-1, with D hard to call. Germline V gives CDR1 SGHAT, CDR2 FQNNGV. Trimming took 2 bases from V and 4 from J, leaving 11 bases between them. The CDR3 spans 14 residues. The CDR3 sequence is CASSLYPGPTEAFF. The CDR3 coding sequence is TGTGCCAGCAGCTTATACCCGGGTCCCACTGAAGCTTTCTTT.

The rearrangement joins TRBV7-2 to TRBJ2-3, with 12 bases matching TRBD2. The V segment lost 5 bases and the J segment 11 bases; nucleotides outside the gene matches: 14. CDR1 and CDR2 (germline): SGHTA, FQGNSA. The CDR3 has 16 amino acids. The CDR3 DNA follows: TGTGCCAGCAGCACCCTCCTAGCGGGAGGGCCGTATAAGCAGTATTTT. It encodes CASSTLLAGGPYKQYF. The variable domain in full, completed from reference TRBV7-2 and TRBJ2-3, reads GAGVSQSPSNKVTEKGKDVELRCDPISGHTALYWYRQSLGQGLEFLIYFQGNSAPDKSGLPSDRFSAERTGGSVSTLTIQRTQQEDSAVYLCASSTLLAGGPYKQYFGPGTRLTVL.

V gene TRBV19 combines with J gene TRBJ2-7, with a tentative D call TRBD2 (6 bases). The CDR3 runs 13 residues. The V end lost 5 bases, the J end lost 2 bases, and 10 bases lay between the germline ends. The V gene's germline CDR1 is LNHDA and CDR2 SQIVND (reference sequence). The CDR3 DNA is TGTGCCAGTAGTTCCTCGGGAGCCTACGAGCAGTACTTC. This translates into CASSSSGAYEQYF.